This T cell receptor (beta chain) stems from a study of radiotherapy plus CTLA-4 blockade in lung cancer. V lost 5 bases and J lost 4, with 18 bases in between. CDR1 and CDR2 from the germline V gene are MDHEN and SYDVKM. CDR3 length: 15 amino acids. Generated by immunoSEQ multiplex PCR, the TCRdb table keeps only in-frame clones and is missing some. The repertoire holds tens of thousands of clones, with about 88% as singletons. V and J are TRBV28 and TRBJ2-7, with D maybe TRBD2 (7 bases). The material sequenced was peripheral blood, taken from a patient treated with radiotherapy plus ipilimumab. This clonotype was obtained from a human donor with non-small cell lung cancer that progressed on radiotherapy plus ipilimumab. The CDR3 here is CASSTSGGATYEQYF. CDR3 in DNA: TGTGCCAGCAGTACCTCTGGGGGGGCTACTTACGAGCAGTACTTC.